This T cell receptor (beta chain) is drawn from a study of CD8 T cells in ankylosing spondylitis. Study-level results: Blood of patients with ankylosing spondylitis appeared to be characterized by a TCR beta motif of about 8 highly homologous variants. According to the report, clones linked to the disease were significantly enriched in matched synovial fluid samples taken from ankylosing spondylitis patients. Both synovial fluid and blood in reactive arthritis had previously been reported to carry some motif variants.

The CDR3 contains 18 residues. Deletions cut 9 bases from V and 0 bases from J, with 21 bases between. From the 5' RACE reads, TCRdb called clonotypes with MiXCR, one entry per CDR3 protein. Here the sample spans 650,000 to 800,000 distinct CDR3 sequences, around a fifth being singletons. Remarks on this clonotype: Its antigen is still unknown.

The sequencing sample was made of blood, either unsorted or a sorted T cell fraction (not recorded which). This sequence was found in a male donor with ankylosing spondylitis. The rearrangement uses TRBV12-3 or TRBV12-4 and TRBJ2-6; D remains ambiguous. The DNA of the CDR3 is TGTGCCAGTAACCGTCGGACCTCCCATTACTCTGGGGCCAACGTCCTGACTTTC. Encoded protein: CASNRRTSHYSGANVLTF.